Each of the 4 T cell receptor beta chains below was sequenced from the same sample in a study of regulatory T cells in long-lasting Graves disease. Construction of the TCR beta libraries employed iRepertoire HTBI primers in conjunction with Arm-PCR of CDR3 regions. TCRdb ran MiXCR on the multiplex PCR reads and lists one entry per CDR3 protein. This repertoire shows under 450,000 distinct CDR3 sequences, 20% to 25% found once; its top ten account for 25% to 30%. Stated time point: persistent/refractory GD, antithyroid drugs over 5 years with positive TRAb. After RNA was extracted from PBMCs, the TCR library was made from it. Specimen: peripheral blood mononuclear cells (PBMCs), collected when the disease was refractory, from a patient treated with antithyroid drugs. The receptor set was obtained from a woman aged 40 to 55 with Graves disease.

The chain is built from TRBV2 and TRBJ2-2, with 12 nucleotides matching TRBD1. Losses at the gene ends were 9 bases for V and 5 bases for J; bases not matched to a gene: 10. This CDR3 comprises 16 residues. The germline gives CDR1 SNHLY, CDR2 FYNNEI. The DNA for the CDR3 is TGTGCCAGTACGGGACAGGGGGCATTAGAAACCGGGGAGCTGTTTTTT. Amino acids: CASTGQGALETGELFF.

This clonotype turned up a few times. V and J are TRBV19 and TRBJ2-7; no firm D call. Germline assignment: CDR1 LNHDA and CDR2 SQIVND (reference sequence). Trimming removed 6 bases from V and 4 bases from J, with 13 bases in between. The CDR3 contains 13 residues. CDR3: CASSRTLFYEQYF. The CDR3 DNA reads TGTGCCAGTAGCAGGACCCTTTTTTACGAGCAGTACTTC.

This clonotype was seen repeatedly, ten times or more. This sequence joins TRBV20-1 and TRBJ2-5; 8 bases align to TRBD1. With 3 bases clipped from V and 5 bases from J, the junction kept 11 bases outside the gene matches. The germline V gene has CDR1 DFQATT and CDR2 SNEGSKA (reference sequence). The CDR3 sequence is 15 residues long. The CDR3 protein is CSASTTGAVGETQYF. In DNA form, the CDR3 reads TGCAGTGCTAGTACGACAGGGGCGGTCGGGGAGACCCAGTACTTC.

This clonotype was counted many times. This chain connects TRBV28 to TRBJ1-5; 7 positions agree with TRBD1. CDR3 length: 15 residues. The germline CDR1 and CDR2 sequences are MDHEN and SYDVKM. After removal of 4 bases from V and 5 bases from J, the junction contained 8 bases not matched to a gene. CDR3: CASSSQRQGHQPQHF. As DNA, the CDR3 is TGTGCCAGCAGTTCACAACGACAGGGCCATCAGCCCCAGCATTTT.